The 19 T cell receptor beta chains below come from one sample, sequenced in a study of high-grade serous ovarian cancer treatment subgroups. Assay used: immunoSEQ multiplex PCR; TCRdb lists only in-frame clones, some missing. The table records some 1,000 clones, around 77% of them present only once. Tumor samples were obtained before definitive surgery or chemotherapy. Source material: tumor tissue. The receptors originated from a human donor with high-grade serous ovarian cancer.

The chain links TRBV18 to TRBJ2-5; 10 bases are a match to TRBD1. The DNA end is more similar to TRBJ2-7, so the J call may be wrong. CDR1 KGHSH and CDR2 LQKENI come from the germline V gene. This CDR3 has 16 residues. The CDR3 region is CASSPQGTGVLYEQYF. CDR3 sequence (DNA): TGTGCCAGCTCACCACAGGGGACAGGGGTATTATACGAGCAGTACTTC.

The V call is TRBV27, the J call TRBJ2-5, with 7 nucleotides matching TRBD2. V shed 9 bases and J 4 bases; nucleotides not matched to a gene: 11. Germline assignment: CDR1 MNHEY and CDR2 SMNVEV (reference sequence). The CDR3 has 14 amino acids. Here the CDR3 DNA reads TGTGCCAGTAAGCGGGACTTAGGTGGAGAGACCCAGTACTTC. Its translation: CASKRDLGGETQYF.

V is TRBV18 and J is TRBJ2-6; D not certain. The CDR3 spans 18 residues. CDR1 and CDR2 from the germline V gene are KGHSH and LQKENI. The V and J ends lost 0 bases and 0 bases respectively, with 12 bases between them. CDR3 DNA sequence: TGTGCCAGCTCACCACCATCGGCGGCGATCTCTGGGGCCAACGTCCTGACTTTC. Its translation is CASSPPSAAISGANVLTF.

V and J are TRBV5-1 and TRBJ2-5; D is perhaps TRBD2 (6 bases). The J call is uncertain, as TRBJ2-7 better fits the DNA end. The germline V gene has CDR1 SGHRS and CDR2 YFSETQ. The CDR3 contains 17 residues. CDR3 amino acids: CASSWRVSVAFPYEQYF. The CDR3 DNA sequence: TGCGCCAGCAGCTGGAGGGTTTCGGTGGCTTTTCCCTACGAGCAGTACTTC.

Only one count was recorded for this clone. The chain has TRBV7-2 and TRBJ1-1; perhaps TRBD1 as D (6 bases). V was clipped by 0 bases and J by 1 base, with 9 bases between them. CDR1 SGHTA and CDR2 FQGNSA come from the germline V gene. The length of the CDR3 is 15 residues. The CDR3 is CASSLAGGRNTEAFF. Here the CDR3 DNA reads TGTGCCAGCAGCTTAGCAGGGGGTCGGAACACTGAAGCTTTCTTT.

This clone was detected only a few times. The rearrangement uses TRBV6-5 and TRBJ1-2; the D is unclear. Germline V gene data show CDR1 as MNHEY and CDR2 as SVGAGI. The CDR3 is made up of 13 amino acids. Trimming stripped 4 bases from V and 3 bases from J, with 9 bases between. The CDR3 loop is CASSLGLDYGYTF. The CDR3 bases are TGTGCCAGCAGTTTAGGACTAGACTATGGCTACACCTTC.

The chain employs TRBV6-1 and TRBJ2-1; unclear D gene. CDR1 and CDR2 from the germline V gene are MNHNS and SASEGT. V was trimmed by 6 bases and J by 6 bases, leaving 18 bases between them. The length of the CDR3 is 15 residues. CDR3 protein: CASSGRMLRVNEQFF. The CDR3 DNA follows: TGTGCCAGCAGCGGGCGGATGCTTCGGGTCAATGAGCAGTTCTTC.

The chain recombines TRBV28 with TRBJ1-2, with a possible D match to TRBD1 (5 bases). Germline V gene sequence: CDR1 MDHEN, CDR2 SYDVKM. The V gene lost 2 bases and the J gene lost 6 bases, with 13 bases spanning the gap. The CDR3 spans 14 residues. The CDR3 region is CASSLLVREDGYTF. CDR3 nucleotides: TGTGCCAGCAGTTTACTGGTCAGGGAGGATGGCTACACCTTC.

The chain employs TRBV29-1 and TRBJ2-7; 7 nucleotides line up with TRBD1. Trimming at V came to 0 bases and at J to 2 bases, leaving 4 bases not matched to a gene. The germline CDR1 and CDR2 sequences are SQVTM and ANQGSEA. CDR3 length: 14 residues. The CDR3, as DNA: TGCAGCGTTGAAGATCCGGGACAGCCCTACGAGCAGTACTTC. Amino acid sequence: CSVEDPGQPYEQYF.

V is TRBV7-8 and J is TRBJ2-1; D uncertain. V was clipped by 2 bases and J by 6 bases, with 17 bases between them. The CDR3 runs to 16 residues. The germline V gene has CDR1 SGHVS and CDR2 FQNEAQ. CDR3: CASSLPGRRPGNEQFF. The CDR3 coding sequence is TGTGCCAGCAGCTTACCGGGCAGGCGTCCGGGCAATGAGCAGTTCTTC.

This clone was picked up a small number of times. The chain employs TRBV11-1 and TRBJ1-1; D might be TRBD1 (5 bases). The germline V gene encodes CDR1 SGHAT and CDR2 FQDESV (reference sequence). This CDR3 is 14 amino acids long. Trimming removed 3 bases at V and 1 base at J, with 9 bases between. The CDR3 coding sequence is TGTGCCAGCAGCTTTACCGGGGCGAACACTGAAGCTTTCTTT. Amino acid sequence: CASSFTGANTEAFF.

The V and J genes are TRBV6-5 and TRBJ2-5; 7 nucleotides line up with TRBD1. This CDR3 has 13 residues. V lost 6 bases, J lost 5 bases, and 6 bases stayed unmatched. Per germline, CDR1 MNHEY and CDR2 SVGAGI. The DNA for the CDR3 is TGTGCCAGCAGCTCATACAGGGGCGAGACCCAGTACTTC. Amino acid sequence: CASSSYRGETQYF.

The chain couples TRBV6-1 to TRBJ2-5, with D perhaps assigned TRBD1 or TRBD2 (6 bases each). The CDR3 has 14 residues. The V end lost 7 bases, the J end lost 5 bases, and 17 bases lay between the germline ends. In germline, CDR1 is MNHNS, CDR2 SASEGT. The CDR3 DNA sequence: TGTGCCAGCAAGGAGGGGGGCTTGGGGGAGACCCAGTACTTC. It yields the protein CASKEGGLGETQYF.

The gene calls are TRBV4-1 and TRBJ2-1; 7 nucleotides match TRBD2. Germline V gene sequence: CDR1 MGHRA, CDR2 YSYEKL. The CDR3 spans 16 residues. The junction had 4 bases not matched to a gene; V was cut back by 0 bases and J by 2 bases. Here the CDR3 DNA reads TGCGCCAGCAGCCAAGATTGGCTAGCGGCCTACAATGAGCAGTTCTTC. Translation gives CASSQDWLAAYNEQFF.

To note about this clone: One junction end does not reproduce the germline sequence, and a read error may be involved. This chain uses TRBV2 with TRBJ2-2; perhaps TRBD1 as D (6 bases). This CDR3 has 14 residues. The V gene's germline CDR1 is SNHLY and CDR2 FYNNEI. Here the CDR3 reads CASREEGVTGELFF. CDR3 coding DNA: TGTGCCAGCAGGGAAGAGGGGGTAACCGGGGAGCTGTTTTTT.

This chain connects TRBV5-5 to TRBJ2-7; the D is unclear. The CDR3 sequence is 10 residues long. Trimming pared 4 bases from V and 10 bases from J, leaving 9 bases between. Germline V gives CDR1 SGHKS, CDR2 YYEKEE (reference sequence). CDR3 coding DNA: TGTGCCAGCAGCCTACCGAATCAGTACTTC. Translated, it gives CASSLPNQYF.

The chain employs TRBV19 and TRBJ1-5; D unclear. The CDR3 has 12 residues. Germline CDR1 LNHDA, CDR2 SQIVND (reference sequence). V gave up 8 bases and J gave up 9 bases, with 14 bases separating them. This CDR3 reads CASRVPPLPQHF. In DNA, the CDR3 is TGTGCCAGTCGAGTACCGCCCCTGCCCCAGCATTTT.

This rearrangement joins TRBV2 to TRBJ1-2; D gene unclear. Germline-derived CDR1 and CDR2 are SNHLY and FYNNEI. The CDR3 extends over 15 amino acids. The ends were cut back, 1 base at V and 4 bases at J, with 13 bases in the middle. The CDR3 DNA reads as TGTGCCAGCAGTGAAGTGGAACAAAACCTCTATGGCTACACCTTC. Translation gives CASSEVEQNLYGYTF. Full variable domain (rest looked up from reference TRBV2 and TRBJ1-2): EPEVTQTPSHQVTQMGQEVILRCVPISNHLYFYWYRQILGQKVEFLVSFYNNEISEKSEIFDDQFSVERPDGSNFTLKIRSTKLEDSAMYFCASSEVEQNLYGYTFGSGTRLTVV.

This sequence joins TRBV9 and TRBJ2-2, with no clear D. Trimming removed 3 bases from V and 7 bases from J, with 10 bases in between. CDR1 and CDR2 from the germline V gene are SGDLS and YYNGEE. There are 13 residues in the CDR3. The CDR3 protein is CASSDRSGGELFF. The CDR3 coding sequence is TGTGCCAGCAGCGACCGGTCTGGCGGGGAGCTGTTTTTT.